Sequencing of this TCR beta chain was carried out in a study of blood T cell repertoires in COVID-19. Study as a whole: PBMCs, B-cell-depleted T cells, or T cells were the source of the cDNA or gDNA that made up the material.

Study processing details: Reference gene primer amplification gave estimated nucleated cell counts. The method was immunoSEQ multiplex PCR; TCRdb's version includes in-frame clones alone and lacks a portion of them. V and J calls and clone size are given by that table; D and trimming were obtained from the DNA. Of under 200,000 clones listed, around nine tenths are singletons. Germline V gives CDR1 SGHNT, CDR2 YYREEE (reference sequence). The CDR3 is 14 amino acids. The V segment lost 5 bases and the J segment 4 bases; nucleotides outside the gene matches: 7. This TCR was recovered from a man aged 40-49 years with active or convalescent COVID-19. The material sequenced was peripheral blood. V and J are TRBV5-4 and TRBJ2-5; 8 nucleotides agree with TRBD2. CDR3 in amino acids: CASSSGGRPETQYF. The DNA of the CDR3 is TGTGCCAGCAGTTCGGGGGGGCGTCCAGAGACCCAGTACTTC.